The T cell receptor beta chain under discussion was sequenced for a study of control samples from healthy donors and cancer patients. The CDR3 spans 12 residues. Germline V lookup: CDR1 LGHDT, CDR2 YNNKEL (reference sequence). Trimming removed 1 base at V and 13 bases at J, with 8 bases between. The data were produced by immunoSEQ multiplex PCR, yet TCRdb's version contains in-frame clones alone and is incomplete. The sample contains some 87,000 clones, approximately 82% of which appear only once. This clone showed up just a few times. The TCR originated in a man in his sixties with head and neck cancer. The chain has TRBV3-1 (or the pseudogene TRBV3-2) and TRBJ2-6; no firm D call. The sample comprised PBMCs. CDR3 amino acids: CASSQGLRVLTF. The CDR3 DNA sequence: TGTGCCAGCAGCCAAGGGTTGAGGGTCCTGACTTTC.